This entry features one T cell receptor (beta chain) sequence. Its antigen is as yet unknown. Profiled with immunoSEQ multiplex PCR; TCRdb holds only in-frame clones, not every one. The sample shows 120,000 or so clones, 89% of them seen only once. V lost 0 bases to trimming and J lost 4 bases, with 1 base between them. CDR1 LGHDT and CDR2 YNNKEL come from the germline V gene (reference sequence). This CDR3 spans 11 amino acids. This sample was included in a study of T cell responses to AZD1222 COVID-19 vaccine. General study results and limits: Repertoire sampling occurred only after the peak T cell response. Spike-spanning, vaccine-associated CD4 TCRs were dominant at 160-218 and 743-854. Reports say nearly half of spike-specific TCRs go after unmutated variant regions. In a largely white British group with more females than males, clonal diversity was possibly underestimated.

This sequence originates from an adult in good health. This material consisted of peripheral blood, taken on day 0 of AZD1222 vaccination. The chain joins TRBV3-1 (or the pseudogene TRBV3-2) to TRBJ2-7; D remains unclear. For the CDR3, the DNA is TGTGCCAGCAGCCAAGAGTACGAGCAGTACTTC. As protein: CASSQEYEQYF.